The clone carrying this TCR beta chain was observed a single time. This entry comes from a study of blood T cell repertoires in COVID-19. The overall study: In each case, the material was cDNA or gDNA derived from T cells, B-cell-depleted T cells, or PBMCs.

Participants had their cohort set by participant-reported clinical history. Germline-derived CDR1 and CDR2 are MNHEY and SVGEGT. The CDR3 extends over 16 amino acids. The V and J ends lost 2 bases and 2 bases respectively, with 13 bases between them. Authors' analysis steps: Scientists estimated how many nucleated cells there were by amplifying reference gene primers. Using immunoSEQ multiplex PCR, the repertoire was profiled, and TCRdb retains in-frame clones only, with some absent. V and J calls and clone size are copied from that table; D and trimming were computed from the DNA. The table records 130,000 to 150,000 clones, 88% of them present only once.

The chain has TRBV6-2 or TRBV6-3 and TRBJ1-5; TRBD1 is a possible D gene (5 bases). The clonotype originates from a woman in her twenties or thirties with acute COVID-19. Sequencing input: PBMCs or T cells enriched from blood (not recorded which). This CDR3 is CASSYTGPLGNQPQHF. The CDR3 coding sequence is TGTGCCAGCAGTTACACAGGCCCCCTCGGCAATCAGCCCCAGCATTTT.